These T cell receptor beta chains were read from a single sample in a study of blood T cell repertoires in COVID-19. TCRdb's table, derived via immunoSEQ multiplex PCR, lists solely in-frame clones and lacks some. The sample has 210,000 or so clones; over 75% are singletons. The sample was peripheral blood. These receptors were collected from a man aged 50 or older who had recovered from COVID-19. CDR3s include the opening cysteine and the closing phenylalanine or tryptophan. The D gene is left open where the match is weak. Expanded clones get a size class; other rows say once, few or many, or leave the size out.

clone_size: once
j_call: TRBJ2-2
v_call: TRBV29-1
d_call: -
cdr3_aa: CSGRDSANTGELFF
cdr3_nt: TGCAGCGGAAGGGACTCCGCGAACACCGGGGAGCTGTTTTTT

clone_size: -
j_call: TRBJ2-5
v_call: TRBV27
d_call: TRBD2
cdr3_aa: CASSSGLAGGETQYF
cdr3_nt: TGTGCCAGCAGTTCGGGACTAGCGGGAGGAGAGACCCAGTACTTC

clone_size: -
j_call: TRBJ2-5
v_call: TRBV7-9
d_call: -
cdr3_aa: CASSPARGGMETQYF
cdr3_nt: TGTGCCAGCAGCCCCGCTAGGGGGGGGATGGAGACCCAGTACTTC

clone_size: -
j_call: TRBJ1-5
v_call: TRBV28
d_call: TRBD1
cdr3_aa: CASSLPGGRQPQHF
cdr3_nt: TGTGCCAGCAGTTTACCAGGGGGCAGGCAGCCCCAGCATTTT

clone_size: once
j_call: TRBJ2-7
v_call: TRBV4-2
d_call: -
cdr3_aa: CASSQDLRRVSGDPYEQYF
cdr3_nt: TGTGCCAGCAGCCAAGATTTGAGGAGGGTATCGGGGGACCCCTACGAGCAGTACTTC

clone_size: -
j_call: TRBJ1-2
v_call: TRBV9
d_call: -
cdr3_aa: CASSVGNARGHIGYGYTF
cdr3_nt: TGTGCCAGCAGCGTAGGGAATGCTAGGGGACATATCGGTTATGGCTACACCTTC

clone_size: few
j_call: TRBJ2-6
v_call: TRBV5-1
d_call: -
cdr3_aa: CASSLAGSGANVLTF
cdr3_nt: TGCGCCAGCAGCTTGGCAGGGTCTGGGGCCAACGTCCTGACTTTC

clone_size: -
j_call: TRBJ2-5
v_call: TRBV9
d_call: TRBD2
cdr3_aa: CASTSGSSETQYF
cdr3_nt: TGTGCCAGCACTAGCGGGAGTTCGGAGACCCAGTACTTC

clone_size: -
j_call: TRBJ2-3
v_call: TRBV7-3
d_call: TRBD2
cdr3_aa: CASSLMGGRAKDTQYF
cdr3_nt: TGTGCCAGCAGCTTAATGGGCGGGAGGGCCAAAGATACGCAGTATTTT

clone_size: -
j_call: TRBJ1-2
v_call: TRBV3-1/TRBV3-2
d_call: -
cdr3_aa: CASSQEARAATF
cdr3_nt: TGTGCCAGCAGCCAAGAGGCCAGGGCAGCGACCTTC

clone_size: -
j_call: TRBJ1-1
v_call: TRBV20-1
d_call: -
cdr3_aa: CSARDREAFF
cdr3_nt: TGCAGTGCTAGAGACAGGGAAGCTTTCTTT

clone_size: -
j_call: TRBJ1-3
v_call: TRBV5-1
d_call: TRBD1
cdr3_aa: CASSVTGDSGNTIYF
cdr3_nt: TGCGCCAGCAGCGTAACAGGGGACTCTGGAAACACCATATATTTT

clone_size: -
j_call: TRBJ2-2
v_call: TRBV2
d_call: TRBD1
cdr3_aa: CASSVLGQGITGELFF
cdr3_nt: TGTGCCAGCAGTGTATTGGGACAGGGAATAACCGGGGAGCTGTTTTTT

clone_size: -
j_call: TRBJ1-5
v_call: TRBV7-9
d_call: -
cdr3_aa: CASSPDTAGPQHF
cdr3_nt: TGTGCCAGCAGCCCCGACACAGCGGGGCCCCAGCATTTT

clone_size: -
j_call: TRBJ1-6
v_call: TRBV27
d_call: -
cdr3_aa: CASLGSSYNSPLHF
cdr3_nt: TGTGCCAGCCTGGGGAGCTCCTATAATTCACCCCTCCACTTT

clone_size: -
j_call: TRBJ2-2
v_call: TRBV3-1/TRBV3-2
d_call: TRBD1
cdr3_aa: CASSQPTGGWTGELFF
cdr3_nt: TGTGCCAGCAGCCAGCCGACAGGGGGCTGGACCGGGGAGCTGTTTTTT

clone_size: -
j_call: TRBJ2-2
v_call: TRBV21-1
d_call: -
cdr3_aa: CASSGWGGTRDNTGELFF
cdr3_nt: TGTGCCAGCAGCGGCTGGGGGGGGACTAGGGATAACACCGGGGAGCTGTTTTTT

clone_size: -
j_call: TRBJ2-5
v_call: TRBV5-1
d_call: -
cdr3_aa: CASRAELQETQYF
cdr3_nt: TGCGCCAGCAGGGCGGAACTCCAAGAGACCCAGTACTTC

clone_size: -
j_call: TRBJ1-2
v_call: TRBV3-1/TRBV3-2
d_call: -
cdr3_aa: CASSQVVAGYGYTF
cdr3_nt: TGTGCCAGCAGCCAAGTCGTAGCGGGCTATGGCTACACCTTC

clone_size: -
j_call: TRBJ1-2
v_call: TRBV2
d_call: TRBD1
cdr3_aa: CASSESGGRTYGYTF
cdr3_nt: TGTGCCAGCAGTGAATCAGGGGGCAGAACCTATGGCTACACCTTC

clone_size: -
j_call: TRBJ1-3
v_call: TRBV2
d_call: -
cdr3_aa: CASSEVKTGNTIYF
cdr3_nt: TGTGCCAGCAGTGAAGTAAAAACTGGAAACACCATATATTTT

clone_size: -
j_call: TRBJ1-2
v_call: TRBV15
d_call: -
cdr3_aa: CATSREVVSGYTF
cdr3_nt: TGTGCCACCAGCAGAGAGGTCGTGAGCGGCTACACCTTC

clone_size: -
j_call: TRBJ2-3
v_call: TRBV6-5
d_call: TRBD2
cdr3_aa: CASSFGREAWNTQYF
cdr3_nt: TGTGCCAGCAGTTTCGGGCGGGAGGCGTGGAATACGCAGTATTTT

clone_size: -
j_call: TRBJ2-3
v_call: TRBV7-2
d_call: -
cdr3_aa: CASSPPQNTQYF
cdr3_nt: TGTGCCAGCAGCCCCCCCCAAAATACGCAGTATTTT

clone_size: few
j_call: TRBJ2-4
v_call: TRBV21-1
d_call: -
cdr3_aa: CASSKVREEAKNIQYF
cdr3_nt: TGTGCCAGCAGCAAAGTTCGGGAGGAAGCCAAAAACATTCAGTACTTC

clone_size: -
j_call: TRBJ1-2
v_call: TRBV28
d_call: TRBD1
cdr3_aa: CASSFGGLKGAKYGYTF
cdr3_nt: TGTGCCAGCAGTTTTGGAGGCCTTAAGGGGGCGAAATATGGCTACACCTTC

clone_size: -
j_call: TRBJ1-5
v_call: TRBV6-6
d_call: -
cdr3_aa: CASSLGGIWNQPQHF
cdr3_nt: TGTGCCAGCAGTCTCGGGGGAATCTGGAATCAGCCCCAGCATTTT

clone_size: -
j_call: TRBJ1-2
v_call: TRBV4-1
d_call: TRBD1
cdr3_aa: CASSRGQGDYTF
cdr3_nt: TGCGCCAGCAGCCGGGGACAGGGCGACTACACCTTC

clone_size: once
j_call: TRBJ2-7
v_call: TRBV11-3
d_call: TRBD2
cdr3_aa: CASSKGLASSYEQYF
cdr3_nt: TGTGCCAGCAGCAAAGGACTAGCGAGCTCCTACGAGCAGTACTTC

clone_size: -
j_call: TRBJ2-1
v_call: TRBV11-2
d_call: TRBD2
cdr3_aa: CASSFTSGTGEQFF
cdr3_nt: TGTGCCAGCAGCTTTACTAGCGGGACAGGTGAGCAGTTCTTC